This T cell receptor (beta chain) is drawn from a study of T cell responses to AZD1222 COVID-19 vaccine. Study-wide findings and caveats: After the peak T cell response, and only then, were repertoires sampled. The donor group comprised mostly white British people and more females; the analysis possibly underestimated clonal diversity. Spike-specific TCR repertoires showed rising breadth and depth after two AZD1222 doses.

Regarding this clone: Antigen: not known.

Repertoires were generated with immunoSEQ multiplex PCR, while TCRdb's copy carries only in-frame clones and drops some. The table records more than 110,000 clones, over 85% of them present only once. This CDR3 is 17 amino acids long. V lost 5 bases and J lost 4; bases outside the gene matches: 14. Germline CDR1 and CDR2: LNHDA and SQIVND (reference sequence). The starting material was peripheral blood, obtained on day 0 of AZD1222 vaccination. The origin of this receptor is an adult in good health. The gene calls are TRBV19 and TRBJ2-7; the match to TRBD2 covers 10 bases. Here the CDR3 reads CASSDTLKREGLYEQYF. Written as DNA, the CDR3 is TGTGCCAGTAGTGATACTCTCAAGCGGGAGGGCCTATACGAGCAGTACTTC.